This TCR beta chain was documented in a study of T-cell memory formation after mild COVID-19. Study results and limitations: Clones shrinking between day 15 and 85 showed a balanced CD4/CD8 split, and those that grew later tilted toward CD4+.

Germline CDR1 and CDR2: MNHEY and SMNVEV (reference sequence). This CDR3 has 14 residues. V lost 6 bases and J lost 4, with 13 bases in between. TCRdb itself ran the 5' RACE reads through MiXCR, one entry per CDR3 protein. The sample lists about 600,000 distinct CDR3 sequences, less than 25% seen once, with around 9.2% in the top ten. This clonotype came up many times. Its target is not known. J is TRBJ1-5 and V is TRBV27; perhaps TRBD1 as D (6 bases). Input material: PBMCs or a T cell subset sorted from them (not recorded which). The sequence derives from an adult woman who had mild COVID-19 (a few samples of this study predate the infection). Cell type and time point are not known. CDR3 DNA sequence: TGTGCCAGCAGCTTGAGAGGGGGAAATCAGCCCCAGCATTTT. Translation: CASSLRGGNQPQHF.